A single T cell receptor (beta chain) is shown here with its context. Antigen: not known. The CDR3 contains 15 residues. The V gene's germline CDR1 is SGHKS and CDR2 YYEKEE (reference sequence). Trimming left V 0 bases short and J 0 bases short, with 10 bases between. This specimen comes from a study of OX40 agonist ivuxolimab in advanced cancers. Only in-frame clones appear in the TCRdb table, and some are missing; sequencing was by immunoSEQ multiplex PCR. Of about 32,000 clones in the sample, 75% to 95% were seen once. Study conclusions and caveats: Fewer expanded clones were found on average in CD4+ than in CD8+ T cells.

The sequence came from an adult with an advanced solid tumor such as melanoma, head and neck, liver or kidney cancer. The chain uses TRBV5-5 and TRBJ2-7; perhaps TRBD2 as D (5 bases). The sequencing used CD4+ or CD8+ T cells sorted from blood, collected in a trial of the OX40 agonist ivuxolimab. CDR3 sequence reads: CASSLVQRSSYEQYF. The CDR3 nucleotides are TGTGCCAGCAGCTTGGTTCAGCGGAGCTCCTACGAGCAGTACTTC.